This T cell receptor (beta chain) was documented in a study of tissue T cells after allogeneic stem cell transplantation. General study results and limits: Some tissue clones might be persisting host cells; their alloreactivity or antigen specificity was not determined.

Data came from immunoSEQ multiplex PCR; TCRdb stores just in-frame clones and leaves some out. Altogether 3,000 to 4,000 clones are present, 49% being singletons, with the ten largest covering 21%. Regarding this clone: Its antigen remains unidentified. The germline and genes are mouse ones. The read ends 1 residue shy of where the CDR3 ends; the end is completed using the germline J gene.

Germline loops: CDR1 KGHPV, CDR2 FQNQEV (reference sequence). The length of the CDR3 is 15 residues. Trimming took 6 bases from V and 3 from J; bases not matched to a gene: 7. Noted time point: mouse harvest day 14 after allogeneic transplant. Each mouse received 10^7 T-cell-depleted marrow cells plus 10^6 splenic CD5+ T cells by tail vein. The chain has TRBV26 and TRBJ1-3, with 8 bases lining up with TRBD1. Sample: gut tissue. The clonotype comes from a female BALB/c mouse given C57BL/6 T cells with graft-versus-host disease after an allogeneic hematopoietic cell transplant. The CDR3 sequence: CASSPQGALGNTLYF. Partial CDR3 DNA: TGTGCCAGCAGCCCTCAGGGGGCGCTTGGAAATACGCTCTAT.